This entry features one T cell receptor beta chain sequence. Its specificity is not known. This entry comes from a study of beta chain features in type 1 diabetes. Expressed TCRB transcripts were sequenced because the entire RNA isolate underwent reverse transcription. The read count averaged about 3.6 million across naive, central memory and regulatory T cell samples. Here immunoSEQ multiplex PCR was the method, and the copy in TCRdb shows in-frame clones only, minus some. This table holds fewer than 650,000 clones, around 15% found once. Overall study findings and caveats: Shortening that was moderate but significant affected the TCRB CDR3s of Type 1 diabetes patients in all four CD4+ subsets.

Material for sequencing was naive CD4+ T cells from blood. The sequence came from a man between 18 and 29 years old in good health.

CDR3 amino acids: CASSAGRGYEQYF. The CDR3 coding sequence is TGTGCCAGCAGCGCCGGCAGGGGGTACGAGCAGTACTTC. This chain connects TRBV4-2 to TRBJ2-7, with 7 bases aligning to TRBD1. V lost 5 bases and J lost 4; bases outside the gene matches: 5. CDR3 length equals 13 residues. Germline values: CDR1 LGHNA, CDR2 YNFKEQ.